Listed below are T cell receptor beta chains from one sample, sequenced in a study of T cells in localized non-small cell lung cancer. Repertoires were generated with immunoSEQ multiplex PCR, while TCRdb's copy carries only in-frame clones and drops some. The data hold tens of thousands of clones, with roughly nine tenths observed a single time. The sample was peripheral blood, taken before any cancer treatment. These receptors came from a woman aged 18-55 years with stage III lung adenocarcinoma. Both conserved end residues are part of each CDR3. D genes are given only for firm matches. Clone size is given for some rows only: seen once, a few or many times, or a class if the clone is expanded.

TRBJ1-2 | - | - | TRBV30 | CASTTGGNYGYTF | TGTGCCTCCACGACGGGCGGAAACTATGGCTACACCTTC
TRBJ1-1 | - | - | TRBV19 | CASSIGGSVTEAFF | TGTGCCAGTAGTATCGGAGGGTCAGTCACTGAAGCTTTCTTT
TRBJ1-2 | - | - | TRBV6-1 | CATRDAANYGYTF | TGTGCCACCAGGGACGCCGCTAACTATGGCTACACCTTC
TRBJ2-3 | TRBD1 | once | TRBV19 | CASSKGQVITDTQYF | TGTGCCAGTAGTAAAGGACAGGTAATCACAGATACGCAGTATTTT
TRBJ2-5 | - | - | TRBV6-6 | CASSYSNRETQYF | TGTGCCAGCAGTTACTCGAATAGGGAGACCCAGTACTTC
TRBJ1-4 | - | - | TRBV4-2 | CASSEGSEANEKLFF | TGTGCCAGCAGCGAAGGGTCGGAAGCAAATGAAAAACTGTTTTTT
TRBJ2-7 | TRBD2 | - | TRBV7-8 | CASSPGGSYEQYF | TGTGCCAGCAGCCCGGGGGGTTCCTACGAGCAGTACTTC
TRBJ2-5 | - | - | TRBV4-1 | CASSQEGETQYF | TGCGCCAGCAGCCAAGAGGGTGAGACCCAGTACTTC
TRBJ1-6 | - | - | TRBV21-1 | CASSKARGHPKSPLHF | TGTGCCAGCAGCAAAGCTAGGGGACATCCTAAATCACCCCTCCACTTT
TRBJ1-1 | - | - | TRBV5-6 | CASSLPLLGTEAFF | TGTGCCAGCAGCTTGCCCCTCTTAGGGACTGAAGCTTTCTTT
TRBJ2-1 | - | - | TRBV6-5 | CASTQRGSYNEQFF | TGTGCCAGCACCCAACGAGGGAGCTACAATGAGCAGTTCTTC
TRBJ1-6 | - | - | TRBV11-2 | CASSLARTMNSPLHF | TGTGCCAGCAGCTTAGCCCGGACGATGAATTCACCCCTCCACTTT